Each of the 22 T cell receptor beta chains below was sequenced from the same sample in a study of blood T cell repertoires in COVID-19. Assay: immunoSEQ multiplex PCR; the TCRdb copy retains only in-frame clones and omits some. This table holds 250,000 to 350,000 clones, more than 80% found once. Sequences were obtained from peripheral blood. These receptors were obtained from a man aged 18 to 35 who had recovered from COVID-19.

V is TRBV2 and J is TRBJ2-5, with D maybe TRBD2 (5 bases). Germline CDR1 is SNHLY and CDR2 is FYNNEI. This CDR3 is built from 19 residues. V dropped 2 bases and J dropped 1 base, with 23 bases sitting between them. The CDR3 here is CASSEYWLANSKIQETQYF. The CDR3 region has the DNA TGTGCCAGCAGTGAATATTGGCTAGCCAACAGCAAAATCCAAGAGACCCAGTACTTC.

V gene TRBV3-1 (or the pseudogene TRBV3-2) combines with J gene TRBJ1-4; the D is unclear. The length of the CDR3 is 15 residues. CDR1 LGHDT and CDR2 YNNKEL come from the germline V gene (reference sequence). V lost 1 base to trimming and J lost 0 bases, with 6 bases between them. The CDR3 loop reads CASSQAGATNEKLFF. Here the CDR3 DNA reads TGTGCCAGCAGCCAAGCGGGAGCAACTAATGAAAAACTGTTTTTT.

A remark on this clone: Additional DNA sequences in this sample encode the identical CDR3. The genes are TRBV27 and TRBJ1-1; the D is unclear. Germline CDR1 and CDR2: MNHEY and SMNVEV (reference sequence). V dropped 0 bases and J dropped 1 base, with 6 bases sitting between them. The CDR3 length is 14 residues. The CDR3 spells CASSLSRGNTEAFF. The CDR3 DNA follows: TGTGCCAGCAGTTTATCACGGGGGAACACTGAAGCTTTCTTT.

The gene calls are TRBV2 and TRBJ1-5, with D possibly matching TRBD1 (5 bases). Germline V gives CDR1 SNHLY, CDR2 FYNNEI. The CDR3 runs to 14 residues. Trimming left V 4 bases short and J 7 bases short, with 14 bases between. CDR3 nucleotide sequence: TGTGCCAGCAGTGGGGCCGGGGGAAAACAGCCCCAGCATTTT. As protein: CASSGAGGKQPQHF.

This clone was picked up one time. CDR3 loop: CASSPDRDRRNEQFF. The CDR3 DNA reads as TGTGCCAGCAGCCCCGACAGGGATCGTCGCAATGAGCAGTTCTTC. V is TRBV7-2 and J is TRBJ2-1, with TRBD1 identical over 7 bases. The CDR3 has 15 amino acids. Germline CDR1 and CDR2: SGHTA and FQGNSA. J was trimmed by 6 bases and V by 5 bases; bases with no gene match: 10.

The J gene is TRBJ1-3, the V gene TRBV18, with 10 bases lining up with TRBD1. Germline lookup yields CDR1 KGHSH and CDR2 LQKENI. The CDR3 has 20 residues. The ends lost 5 bases at V and 3 bases at J; junction bases unmatched: 19. CDR3 DNA: TGTGCCAGCTCAACCCTGTCCGAGACGCCGGGACAGGGGTTTGGAAACACCATATATTTT. Amino acid sequence: CASSTLSETPGQGFGNTIYF.

V gene TRBV7-9 combines with J gene TRBJ1-2, with D possibly TRBD1 on 6 matching bases. V shed 6 bases and J shed 1 base, with 9 bases lying between them. From germline, CDR1 is SEHNR and CDR2 FQNEAQ (reference sequence). CDR3 length equals 13 residues. The CDR3 coding sequence is TGTGCCAGCAGTGTGGACAGTAACTATGGCTACACCTTC. As protein: CASSVDSNYGYTF.

J is TRBJ1-3 and V is TRBV29-1, with 10 bases matching TRBD1. The CDR3 has 15 amino acids. CDR1 is SQVTM and CDR2 is ANQGSEA in the germline V gene. The J segment lost 2 bases and the V segment lost 3 bases, leaving 4 bases of the junction unmatched. The CDR3 sequence: CSVDSGTGAGNTIYF. The CDR3 DNA reads as TGCAGCGTTGACTCTGGGACAGGGGCTGGAAACACCATATATTTT.

This chain links TRBV5-1 with TRBJ2-7, with TRBD1 matching 11 bases. J was trimmed by 4 bases and V by 0 bases; bases with no gene match: 3. CDR1 is SGHRS, CDR2 YFSETQ, per germline. This CDR3 spans 15 amino acids. CDR3 amino acids: CASSLGTGGGYEQYF. CDR3 bases: TGCGCCAGCAGCTTGGGGACAGGGGGCGGGTACGAGCAGTACTTC.

V gene TRBV18 combines with J gene TRBJ2-3; 10 positions match TRBD2. Per germline, CDR1 KGHSH and CDR2 LQKENI. V trimming: 2 bases; J trimming: 1 base; junction bases outside the gene matches: 0. This CDR3 comprises 15 residues. CDR3 loop: CASSPSGGGTDTQYF. CDR3 DNA: TGTGCCAGCTCACCAAGCGGGGGGGGCACAGATACGCAGTATTTT. Based on the CDR3 plus reference TRBV18 and TRBJ2-3, the full variable domain is NAGVMQNPRHLVRRRGQEARLRCSPMKGHSHVYWYRQLPEEGLKFMVYLQKENIIDESGMPKERFSAEFPKEGPSILRIQQVVRGDSAAYFCASSPSGGGTDTQYFGPGTRLTVL.

The J gene is TRBJ1-2, the V gene TRBV21-1; TRBD1 reflects the table's D call only, with no check against the DNA. TRBV21-1 is designated a pseudogene. The CDR3 spans 15 residues. The CDR3 here is CASSKEQGPPGGYTF. For the CDR3, the DNA is TGTGCCAGCAGCAAAGAGCAGGGGCCCCCCGGGGGCTACACCTTC.

The V gene is TRBV10-3, the J gene TRBJ2-2, with D uncertain. This CDR3 is 15 amino acids long. Between the trimmed V and J ends, which lost 3 bases and 3 bases, there was a span of 11 bases. Germline-derived CDR1 and CDR2 are ENHRY and SYGVKD. The CDR3, as DNA: TGTGCCATCAGTGACGCCCCTCCGGACACCGGGGAGCTGTTTTTT. This encodes CAISDAPPDTGELFF.

The chain has TRBV27 and TRBJ2-1, with a possible D match to TRBD2 (7 bases). The V end was cut by 2 bases, the J end by 2 bases, with 16 bases between. The CDR3 is made up of 17 amino acids. From germline, CDR1 is MNHEY and CDR2 SMNVEV (reference sequence). The CDR3 coding sequence is TGTGCCAGCAGTTTAAGTGGCGGGGGCCCCACCTACAATGAGCAGTTCTTC. Translation gives CASSLSGGGPTYNEQFF.

The chain joins TRBV21-1 to TRBJ1-5; TRBD1 was called by the table and not checked on the DNA. TRBV21-1 is given as a pseudogene. This CDR3 spans 15 amino acids. The CDR3: CASSRWRDRARPQHF. The CDR3 DNA follows: TGTGCCAGCAGCAGATGGAGGGACAGGGCAAGGCCCCAGCATTTT.

This clone has a handful of counts. CDR3 sequence reads: CASSQELGRGNGELFF. The CDR3 bases are TGTGCCAGCAGCCAAGAATTGGGCAGGGGAAACGGGGAGCTGTTTTTT. The chain has TRBV4-2 and TRBJ2-2, with a weak D call TRBD1 (6 bases). CDR1 and CDR2 from the germline V gene are LGHNA and YNFKEQ. With 0 bases removed from V and 7 bases from J, the gap between germline ends came to 15 bases. The CDR3 is made up of 16 amino acids.

The chain joins TRBV7-9 to TRBJ1-1; 7 bases match TRBD1. V was pared by 5 bases and J by 8 bases, with 5 bases of the junction left unmatched. The CDR3 is made up of 12 amino acids. Germline loops: CDR1 SEHNR, CDR2 FQNEAQ (reference sequence). For the CDR3, the DNA is TGTGCCAGCAGCAAGGGGGCAGGAGAAGCTTTCTTT. It is translated as CASSKGAGEAFF.

The chain uses TRBV6-5 and TRBJ1-5; TRBD1 agrees at 7 bases. Germline CDR1 reads MNHEY; CDR2 reads SVGAGI. The CDR3 is 13 amino acids. Trimming removed 6 bases from V and 2 bases from J; junction bases left unmatched: 1. CDR3 region: CASRGTGNQPQHF. The CDR3 bases are TGTGCCAGCAGAGGGACAGGCAATCAGCCCCAGCATTTT.

V is TRBV6-5 and J is TRBJ1-1, with D unclear. CDR1 and CDR2 (germline): MNHEY, SVGAGI. This CDR3 region has 15 residues. V lost 0 bases and J 1 base, leaving 9 bases between the germline ends. This CDR3 reads CASSYSIQSNTEAFF. CDR3 bases: TGTGCCAGCAGTTACTCAATACAGTCGAACACTGAAGCTTTCTTT.

The CDR3 here is CASRDREGTEAFF. The CDR3 DNA reads TGTGCCAGTCGGGACAGGGAAGGCACTGAAGCTTTCTTT. This chain links TRBV6-5 with TRBJ1-1; 9 nucleotides align to TRBD1. Unmatched junction bases numbered 6, after V lost 9 bases and J lost 4 bases. Looked up from germline, CDR1 is MNHEY and CDR2 is SVGAGI. CDR3 length: 13 residues.

V usage is TRBV6-5 and J usage is TRBJ1-6; D unclear. Trimming took off 6 bases at V and 7 bases at J, with 7 bases between the two ends. Germline V CDR1 and CDR2: MNHEY, SVGAGI. This CDR3 has 12 residues. The CDR3 region has the DNA TGTGCCAGCAGCCCCTTCAATTCACCCCTCCACTTT. Translating gives CASSPFNSPLHF.

This clone was observed a single time. V and J are TRBV5-1 and TRBJ2-1; TRBD1 aligns across 11 bases. Trimming removed 3 bases from V and 6 bases from J; junction bases left unmatched: 11. The CDR3 covers 17 residues. The germline V gene has CDR1 SGHRS and CDR2 YFSETQ. CDR3 in amino acids: CASSSQYPGQGGNEQFF. In DNA form, the CDR3 reads TGCGCCAGCAGCTCCCAATACCCGGGACAGGGGGGCAATGAGCAGTTCTTC.

The chain joins TRBV12-3 or TRBV12-4 to TRBJ2-1; D gene unclear. The CDR3 has 12 amino acids. Trimming shortened V by 6 bases and J by 5 bases, and 8 bases separated the two germline ends. The CDR3 reads CASSPPNNEQFF. CDR3 DNA: TGTGCCAGCAGCCCCCCCAACAATGAGCAGTTCTTC.